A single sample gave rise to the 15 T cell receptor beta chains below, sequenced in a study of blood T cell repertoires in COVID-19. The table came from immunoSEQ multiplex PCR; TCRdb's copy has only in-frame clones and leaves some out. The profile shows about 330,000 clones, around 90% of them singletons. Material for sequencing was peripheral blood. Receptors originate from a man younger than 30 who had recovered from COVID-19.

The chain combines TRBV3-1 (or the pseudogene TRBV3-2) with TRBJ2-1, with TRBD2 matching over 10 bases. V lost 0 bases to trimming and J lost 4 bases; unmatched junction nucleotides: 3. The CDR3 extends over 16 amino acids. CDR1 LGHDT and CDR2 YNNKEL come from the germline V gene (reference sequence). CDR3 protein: CASSQDLAGGYNEQFF. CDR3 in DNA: TGTGCCAGCAGCCAAGACTTAGCGGGGGGTTACAATGAGCAGTTCTTC.

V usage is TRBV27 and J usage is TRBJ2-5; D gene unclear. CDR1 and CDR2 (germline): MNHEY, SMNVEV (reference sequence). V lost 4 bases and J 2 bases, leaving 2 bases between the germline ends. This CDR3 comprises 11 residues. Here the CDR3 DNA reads TGTGCCAGCAGTTCGCAAGAGACCCAGTACTTC. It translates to CASSSQETQYF.

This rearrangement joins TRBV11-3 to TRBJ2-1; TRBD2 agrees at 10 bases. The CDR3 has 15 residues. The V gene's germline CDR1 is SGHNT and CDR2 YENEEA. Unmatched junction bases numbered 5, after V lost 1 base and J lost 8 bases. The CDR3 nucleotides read TGTGCCAGCAGCTTAGTAGCGGGGGGCAGACATGAGCAGTTCTTC. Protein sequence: CASSLVAGGRHEQFF. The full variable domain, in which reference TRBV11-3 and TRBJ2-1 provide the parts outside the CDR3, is EAGVVQSPRYKIIEKKQPVAFWCNPISGHNTLYWYLQNLGQGPELLIRYENEEAVDDSQLPKDRFSAERLKGVDSTLKIQPAELGDSAVYLCASSLVAGGRHEQFFGPGTRLTVL.

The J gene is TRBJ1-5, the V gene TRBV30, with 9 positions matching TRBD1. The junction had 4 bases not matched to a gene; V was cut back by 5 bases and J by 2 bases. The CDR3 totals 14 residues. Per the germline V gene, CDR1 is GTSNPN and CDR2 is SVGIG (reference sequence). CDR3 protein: CAWGQGYGNQPQHF. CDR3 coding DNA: TGTGCCTGGGGACAGGGGTACGGCAATCAGCCCCAGCATTTT.

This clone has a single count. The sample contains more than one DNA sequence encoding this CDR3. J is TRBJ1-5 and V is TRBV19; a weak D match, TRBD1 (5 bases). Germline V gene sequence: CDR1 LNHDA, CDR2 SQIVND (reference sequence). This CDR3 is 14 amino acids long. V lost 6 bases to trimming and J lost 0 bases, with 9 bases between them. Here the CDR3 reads CASRQGNSNQPQHF. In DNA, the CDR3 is TGTGCCAGTAGGCAGGGAAATAGCAATCAGCCCCAGCATTTT. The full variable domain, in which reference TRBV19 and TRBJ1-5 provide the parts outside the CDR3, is DGGITQSPKYLFRKEGQNVTLSCEQNLNHDAMYWYRQDPGQGLRLIYYSQIVNDFQKGDIAEGYSVSREKKESFPLTVTSAQKNPTAFYLCASRQGNSNQPQHFGDGTRLSIL.

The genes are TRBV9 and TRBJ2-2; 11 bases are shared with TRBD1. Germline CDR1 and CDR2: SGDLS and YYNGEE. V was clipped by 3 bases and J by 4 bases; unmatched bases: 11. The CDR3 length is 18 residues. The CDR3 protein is CASSERTGGELSTGELFF. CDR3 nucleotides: TGTGCCAGCAGCGAACGGACAGGGGGCGAGCTCAGCACCGGGGAGCTGTTTTTT.

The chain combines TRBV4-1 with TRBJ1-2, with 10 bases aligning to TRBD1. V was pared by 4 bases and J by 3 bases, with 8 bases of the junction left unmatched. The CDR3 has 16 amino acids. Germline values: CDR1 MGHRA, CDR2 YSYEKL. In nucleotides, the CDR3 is TGCGCCAGCAGCCTCAAAGACAGGGGGCTCGACTATGGCTACACCTTC. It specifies CASSLKDRGLDYGYTF.

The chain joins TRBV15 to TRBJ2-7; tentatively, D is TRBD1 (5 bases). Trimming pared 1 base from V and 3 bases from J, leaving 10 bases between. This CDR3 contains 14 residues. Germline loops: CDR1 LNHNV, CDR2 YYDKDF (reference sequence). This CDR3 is CATSRGDSFYEQYF. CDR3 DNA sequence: TGTGCCACCAGCAGAGGCGACAGTTTCTACGAGCAGTACTTC.

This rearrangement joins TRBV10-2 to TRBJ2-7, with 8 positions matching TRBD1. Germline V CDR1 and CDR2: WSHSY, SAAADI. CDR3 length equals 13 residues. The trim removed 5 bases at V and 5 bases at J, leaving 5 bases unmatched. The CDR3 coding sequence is TGCGCCAGCAGTCTATGGACAGGGAACGAGCAGTACTTC. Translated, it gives CASSLWTGNEQYF.

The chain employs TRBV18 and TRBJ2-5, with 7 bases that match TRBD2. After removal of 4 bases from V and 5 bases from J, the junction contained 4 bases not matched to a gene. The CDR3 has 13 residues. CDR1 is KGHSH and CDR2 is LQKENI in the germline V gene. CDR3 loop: CASSRGSKETQYF. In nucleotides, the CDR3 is TGTGCCAGCTCACGCGGGAGTAAGGAGACCCAGTACTTC. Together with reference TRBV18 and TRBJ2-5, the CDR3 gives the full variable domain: NAGVMQNPRHLVRRRGQEARLRCSPMKGHSHVYWYRQLPEEGLKFMVYLQKENIIDESGMPKERFSAEFPKEGPSILRIQQVVRGDSAAYFCASSRGSKETQYFGPGTRLLVL.

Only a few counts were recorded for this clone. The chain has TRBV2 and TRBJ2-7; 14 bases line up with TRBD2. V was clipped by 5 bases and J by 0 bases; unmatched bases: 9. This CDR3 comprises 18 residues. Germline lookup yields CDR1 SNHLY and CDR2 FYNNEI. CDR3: CASSPRGTSGGLSYEQYF. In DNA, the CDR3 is TGTGCCAGCAGTCCTAGAGGGACTAGCGGGGGCCTCTCCTACGAGCAGTACTTC. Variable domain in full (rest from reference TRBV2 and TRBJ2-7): EPEVTQTPSHQVTQMGQEVILRCVPISNHLYFYWYRQILGQKVEFLVSFYNNEISEKSEIFDDQFSVERPDGSNFTLKIRSTKLEDSAMYFCASSPRGTSGGLSYEQYFGPGTRLTVT.

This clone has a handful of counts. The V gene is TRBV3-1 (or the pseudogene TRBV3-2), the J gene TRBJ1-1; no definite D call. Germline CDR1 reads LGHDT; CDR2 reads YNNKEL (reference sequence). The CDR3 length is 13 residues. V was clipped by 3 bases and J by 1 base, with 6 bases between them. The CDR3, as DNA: TGTGCCAGCAGCCACGGAGCGAACACTGAAGCTTTCTTT. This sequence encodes CASSHGANTEAFF.

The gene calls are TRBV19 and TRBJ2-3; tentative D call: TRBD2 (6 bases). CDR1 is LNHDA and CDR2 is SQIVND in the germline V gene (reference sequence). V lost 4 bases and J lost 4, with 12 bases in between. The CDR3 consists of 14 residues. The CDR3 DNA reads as TGTGCCAGTAGTAAGCAGGAGGGCCCAGATACGCAGTATTTT. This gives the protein CASSKQEGPDTQYF.

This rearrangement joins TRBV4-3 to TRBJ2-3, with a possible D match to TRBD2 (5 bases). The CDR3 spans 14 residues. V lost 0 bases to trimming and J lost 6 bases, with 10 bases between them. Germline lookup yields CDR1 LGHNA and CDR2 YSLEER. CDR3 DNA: TGCGCCAGCAGCCAAGATAGCGAGGTGGATACGCAGTATTTT. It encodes CASSQDSEVDTQYF.

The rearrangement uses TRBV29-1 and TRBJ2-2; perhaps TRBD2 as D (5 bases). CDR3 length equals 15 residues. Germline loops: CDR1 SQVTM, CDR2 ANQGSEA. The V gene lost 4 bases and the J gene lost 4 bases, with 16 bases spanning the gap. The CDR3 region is CSVGLGRSGTGELFF. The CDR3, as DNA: TGCAGCGTTGGATTGGGCAGGAGCGGCACCGGGGAGCTGTTTTTT.